Reported below is one T cell receptor (beta chain). The target antigen is unknown. TCRdb keeps only in-frame clones here, not all; method: immunoSEQ multiplex PCR. The sample has about 1.5 million clones; around 95% are singletons. A split of CD4+ cells into CD45RA+ naive and CD45RA-negative memory subsets was performed. The data originate from a study of shared clonotypes between healthy human individuals. The CDR3 contains 15 residues. Germline CDR1 KGHSH, CDR2 LQKENI. V was clipped by 3 bases and J by 2 bases; unmatched bases: 5. Study-wide findings and caveats: A handful of donors showed sharing of roughly 5% of naive CD4 clonotypes. Inspection by rarefaction showed sorted-subset sequencing to be incomplete despite large depth. Donor clonotype sharing was expected to depend on sequencing depth.

Specimen: naive CD4+ T cells sorted from blood. Subset noted: CD45RA+ positively selected. This sequence was found in a young man in good health. The chain uses TRBV18 and TRBJ2-3, with 7 nucleotides matching TRBD2. As DNA, the CDR3 is TGTGCCAGCTCACCCCAACTAGCGATCACAGATACGCAGTATTTT. It translates to CASSPQLAITDTQYF.